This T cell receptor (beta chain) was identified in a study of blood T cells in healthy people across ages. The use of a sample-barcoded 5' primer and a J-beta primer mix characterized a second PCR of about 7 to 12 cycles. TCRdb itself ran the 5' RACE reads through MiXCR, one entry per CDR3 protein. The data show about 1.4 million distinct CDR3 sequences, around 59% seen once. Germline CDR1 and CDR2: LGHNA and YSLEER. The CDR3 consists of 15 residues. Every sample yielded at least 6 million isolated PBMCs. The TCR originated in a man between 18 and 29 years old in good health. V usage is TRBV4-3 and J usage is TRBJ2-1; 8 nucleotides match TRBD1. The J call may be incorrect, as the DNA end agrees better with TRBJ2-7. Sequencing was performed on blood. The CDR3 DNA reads TGCGCCAGCAGCCAAGGGGGGACAGGTATCGACGAGCAGTACTTC. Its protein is CASSQGGTGIDEQYF.